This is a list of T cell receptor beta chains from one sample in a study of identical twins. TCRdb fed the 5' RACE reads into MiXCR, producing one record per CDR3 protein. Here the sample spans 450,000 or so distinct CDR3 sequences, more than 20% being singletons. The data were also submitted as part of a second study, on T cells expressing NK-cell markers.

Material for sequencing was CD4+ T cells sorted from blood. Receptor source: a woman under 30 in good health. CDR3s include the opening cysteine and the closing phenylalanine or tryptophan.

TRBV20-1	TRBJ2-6	CSARDTDGANVLTF
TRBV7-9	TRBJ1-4	CASSFRTGKNEKLFF
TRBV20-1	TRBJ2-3	CSARVGGYSTDTQYF
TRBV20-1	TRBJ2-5	CSAFEPSTQTQYF
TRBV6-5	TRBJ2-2	CASSYRPIAGGFSGELFF
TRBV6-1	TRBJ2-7	CASSHNRGYSYEQYF
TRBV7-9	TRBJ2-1	CASSPPGLAKNEQFF
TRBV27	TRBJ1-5	CASAPGDHQPQHF
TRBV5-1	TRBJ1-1	CASRLNREEEAFF
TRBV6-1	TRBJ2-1	CAPRTSGFPPGQFF
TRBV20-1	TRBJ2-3	CSARGGSITDTQYF
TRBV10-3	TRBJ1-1	CAISAEPTVNTEAFF
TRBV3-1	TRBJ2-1	CASSQDQGAWNEQFF
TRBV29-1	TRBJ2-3	CSVDQSGTSGRGYF
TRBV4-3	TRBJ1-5	CASSQDGTGHQPQHF
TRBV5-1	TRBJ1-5	CASSLGTGEQPQHF
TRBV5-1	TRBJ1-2	CASSLLRPNYGYTF
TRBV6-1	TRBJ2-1	CASSPGLAGASYNEQFF
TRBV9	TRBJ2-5	CASSVLGASQETQYF
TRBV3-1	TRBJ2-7	CASSQVNFEQYF
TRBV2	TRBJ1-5	CASSVQGLDEPQHF
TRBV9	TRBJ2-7	CASSANTGSSYEQYF
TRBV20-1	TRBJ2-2	CSAKGGLRTGELFF
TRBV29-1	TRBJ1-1	CSVYTDTEAFF
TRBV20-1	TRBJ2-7	CSATRTESYEQYF
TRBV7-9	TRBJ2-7	CASSLGALATYEQYF
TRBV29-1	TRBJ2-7	CSVIGAKTYEQYF
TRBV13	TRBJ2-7	CASSPTPRSSYEQYF
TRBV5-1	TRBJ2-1	CASSPRTPEQFF
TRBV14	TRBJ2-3	CASSPLESRQYF
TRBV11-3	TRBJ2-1	CASSLNGSPRGEQFF
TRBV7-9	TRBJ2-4	CASSYPSTVAKNIQYF
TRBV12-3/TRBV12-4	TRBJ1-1	CASSQYIMGLLNTEAFF
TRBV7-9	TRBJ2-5	CASSLGQGIETQYF
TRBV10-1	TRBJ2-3	CASLDQRSTDTQYF